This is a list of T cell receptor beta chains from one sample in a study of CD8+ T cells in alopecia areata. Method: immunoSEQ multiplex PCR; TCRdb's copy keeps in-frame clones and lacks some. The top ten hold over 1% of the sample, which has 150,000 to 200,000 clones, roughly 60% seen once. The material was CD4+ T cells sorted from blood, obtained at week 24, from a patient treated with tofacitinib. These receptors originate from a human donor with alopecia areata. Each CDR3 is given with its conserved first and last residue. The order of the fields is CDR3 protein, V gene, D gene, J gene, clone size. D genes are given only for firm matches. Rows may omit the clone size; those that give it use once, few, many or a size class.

CSVRGRVSNTEAFF,TRBV29-1,.,TRBJ1-1,.
CSMGPGLQPQHF,TRBV7-2,.,TRBJ1-5,few
CASSPAAGVRETQYF,TRBV7-2,.,TRBJ2-5,.
CASTHGVSGANVLTF,TRBV5-1,.,TRBJ2-6,.
CASSEALHGNQPQHF,TRBV2,.,TRBJ1-5,once
CASSLDWGPESF,TRBV7-2,.,TRBJ1-2,.
CASSPEYSSSYEQYF,TRBV5-6,.,TRBJ2-7,.
CASSPGHVNEKLFF,TRBV5-1,.,TRBJ1-4,.
CAWSVKETQYF,TRBV30,.,TRBJ2-5,.
CAWSVGGRETQYF,TRBV30,.,TRBJ2-5,.
CASSLQASGDHEQYF,TRBV7-2,TRBD2,TRBJ2-7,.
CSVVYDSRSSYEQYF,TRBV29-1,.,TRBJ2-7,.
CASRHGQLANYGYTF,TRBV7-2,.,TRBJ1-2,few
CASSKEVGGELFF,TRBV9,.,TRBJ2-2,.
CAISGVYGYTF,TRBV6-1,.,TRBJ1-2,once
CASSPGFRGGTEAFF,TRBV7-2,.,TRBJ1-1,.
CAWSIGAGGKTDTQYF,TRBV30,TRBD2,TRBJ2-3,.
CASSLEDSTPLHF,TRBV11-3,.,TRBJ1-6,.
CASSISGTKNTEAFF,TRBV7-3,.,TRBJ1-1,.
CSVEVSSGGYAFGELFF,TRBV29-1,.,TRBJ2-2,.
CSVAAGTTRPPYNEQFF,TRBV29-1,TRBD2,TRBJ2-1,.
CSVDRGLYNEQFF,TRBV29-1,.,TRBJ2-1,few
CASSQVHGAATNEKLFF,TRBV14,.,TRBJ1-4,.
CASSKSSTGRETQYF,TRBV7-6,TRBD1,TRBJ2-5,.
CASSTGAYGYTF,TRBV2,TRBD1,TRBJ1-2,.
CASLAGGIPAKSYEQYF,TRBV10-2,TRBD2,TRBJ2-7,.
CASSQGPGGKETQYF,TRBV4-3,.,TRBJ2-5,.
CAWSVGDRTNYGYTF,TRBV30,TRBD1,TRBJ1-2,.
CASSPGTGGPGQAQYF,TRBV18,TRBD2,TRBJ2-3,.
CASSLMSGSGELFF,TRBV11-1,.,TRBJ2-2,.
CSARGRVADTQYF,TRBV29-1,.,TRBJ2-3,.
CASSQDLTGVHNEQFF,TRBV4-3,TRBD1,TRBJ2-1,once
CSARSVHEQYF,TRBV20-1,.,TRBJ2-7,.
CSATLGAGYTF,TRBV20-1,.,TRBJ1-2,.
CASSSHSGGGVEQFF,TRBV6-5,TRBD2,TRBJ2-1,.
CSVGDNYGYTF,TRBV29-1,.,TRBJ1-2,.
CAWSVGGSNQPQHF,TRBV30,.,TRBJ1-5,.
CASSRDSTDTQYF,TRBV7-3,.,TRBJ2-3,few